The clone carrying this T cell receptor (beta chain) is judged large. Its antigen is undetermined. Genomic DNA came from frozen unsorted single-cell suspensions. The CDR3 runs 15 residues. Germline loops: CDR1 LGHNA, CDR2 YNFKEQ. With V trimmed by 2 bases and J by 7 bases, 9 bases remained unmatched. This entry belongs to a study of immune cell composition in non-small cell lung cancer. Study-level points and caveats: It was not proven that tumour-reactive clones equal dominant tumour-associated clones.

Sequencing was performed with immunoSEQ multiplex PCR; in TCRdb, only in-frame clones are kept and a portion is missing. Counted here are about 3,700 clones, 65% to 80% occurring once; the ten biggest clones make up approximately 8.4%. V gene TRBV4-2 combines with J gene TRBJ1-1; the match to TRBD1 covers 8 bases. The receptor's source is a human donor with non-small cell lung cancer. Sequencing was carried out using lung tumor tissue. The CDR3 region has the DNA TGTGCCAGCAGCCAATTCACGGACAGGGCCGGTGAAGCTTTCTTT. Its translation is CASSQFTDRAGEAFF.